Here is one T cell receptor beta chain with its context. CDR3 length: 16 amino acids. CDR1 is MGHRA, CDR2 YSYEKL, per germline. Trimming removed 1 base from V and 6 bases from J; junction bases left unmatched: 7. Synthesis of TCR cDNA relied on 5'RACE template switching, which attached a universal primer site and UMIs. Each CDR3 protein gets one entry after TCRdb re-called the 5' RACE reads with MiXCR. The data hold some 160,000 distinct CDR3 sequences, with over 7% observed a single time. This specimen comes from a study of T cells after yellow fever vaccination. The clonotype was recovered from a man aged 18 to 29 who received the YFV17D yellow fever vaccine. The V gene is TRBV4-1, the J gene TRBJ2-3; TRBD1 agrees at 10 bases. Sequenced here: CD8+ T cells sorted from PBMCs, sampled 45 days after the yellow fever booster vaccination. CDR3 sequence reads: CASSQGDRGSRDTQYF. As DNA, the CDR3 is TGCGCCAGCAGCCAAGGGGACAGGGGAAGTCGGGATACGCAGTATTTT.